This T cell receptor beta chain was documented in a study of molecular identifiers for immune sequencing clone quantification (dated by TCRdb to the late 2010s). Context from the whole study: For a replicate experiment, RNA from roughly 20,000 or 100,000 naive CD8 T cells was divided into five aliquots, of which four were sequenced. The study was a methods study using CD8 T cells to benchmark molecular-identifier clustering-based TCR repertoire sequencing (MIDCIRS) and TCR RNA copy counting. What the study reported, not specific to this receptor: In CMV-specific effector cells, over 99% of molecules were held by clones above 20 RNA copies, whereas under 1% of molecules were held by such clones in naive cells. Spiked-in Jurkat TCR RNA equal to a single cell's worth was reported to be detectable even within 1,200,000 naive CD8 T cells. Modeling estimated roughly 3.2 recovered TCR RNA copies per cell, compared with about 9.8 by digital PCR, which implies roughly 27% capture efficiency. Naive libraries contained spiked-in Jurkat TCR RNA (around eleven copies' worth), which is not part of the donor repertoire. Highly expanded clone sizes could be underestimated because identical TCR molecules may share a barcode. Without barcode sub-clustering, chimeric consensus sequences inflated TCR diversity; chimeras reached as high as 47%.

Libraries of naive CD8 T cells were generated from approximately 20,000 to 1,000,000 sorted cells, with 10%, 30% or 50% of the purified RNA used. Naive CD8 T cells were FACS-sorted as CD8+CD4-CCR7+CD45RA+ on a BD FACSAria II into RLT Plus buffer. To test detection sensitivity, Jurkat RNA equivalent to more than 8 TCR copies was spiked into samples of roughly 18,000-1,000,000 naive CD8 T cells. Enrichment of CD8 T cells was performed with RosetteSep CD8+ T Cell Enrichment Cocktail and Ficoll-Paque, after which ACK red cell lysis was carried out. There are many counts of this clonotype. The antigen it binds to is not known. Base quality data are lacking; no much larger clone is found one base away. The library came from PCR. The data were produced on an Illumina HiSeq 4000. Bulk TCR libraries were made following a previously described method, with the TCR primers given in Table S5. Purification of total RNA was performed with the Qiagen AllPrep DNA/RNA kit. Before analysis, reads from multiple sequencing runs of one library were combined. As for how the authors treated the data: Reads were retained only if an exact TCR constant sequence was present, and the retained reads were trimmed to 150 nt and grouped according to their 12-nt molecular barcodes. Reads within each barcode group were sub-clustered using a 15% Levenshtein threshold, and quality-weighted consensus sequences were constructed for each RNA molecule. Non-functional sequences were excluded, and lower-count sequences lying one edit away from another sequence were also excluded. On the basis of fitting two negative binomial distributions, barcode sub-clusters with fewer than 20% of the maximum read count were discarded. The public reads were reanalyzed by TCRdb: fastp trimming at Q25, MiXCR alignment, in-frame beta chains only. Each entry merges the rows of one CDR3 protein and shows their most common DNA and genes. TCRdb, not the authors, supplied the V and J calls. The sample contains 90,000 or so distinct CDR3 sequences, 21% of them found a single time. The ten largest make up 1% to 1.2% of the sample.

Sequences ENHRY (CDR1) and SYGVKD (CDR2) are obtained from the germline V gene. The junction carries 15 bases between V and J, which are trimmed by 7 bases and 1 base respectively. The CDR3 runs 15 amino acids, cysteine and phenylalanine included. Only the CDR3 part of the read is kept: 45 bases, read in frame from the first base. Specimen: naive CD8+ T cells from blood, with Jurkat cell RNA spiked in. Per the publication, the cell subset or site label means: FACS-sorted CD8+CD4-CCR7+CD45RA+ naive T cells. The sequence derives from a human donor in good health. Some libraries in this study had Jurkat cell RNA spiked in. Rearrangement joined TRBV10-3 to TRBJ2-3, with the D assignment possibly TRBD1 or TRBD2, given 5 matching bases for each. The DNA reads TGTGCCATCAAAGAGGGTCCACAGGGCACAGATACGCAGTATTTT. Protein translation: CAIKEGPQGTDTQYF.